These 15 T cell receptor beta chains were all obtained from the same sample, sequenced in a study of T cell repertoires in cytomegalovirus infection. MiXCR was run by TCRdb on the reads, yielding one entry per CDR3 protein. The sample yields some 680,000 distinct CDR3 sequences, approximately 34% seen once. Sequenced: PBMCs. Receptors originate from a human donor in good health (CMV status not recorded). Some clones in this sample may be carry-over from other donors' samples.

The chain links TRBV15 to TRBJ1-1; possibly TRBD1 for D (6 bases). Trimming took 0 bases from V and 3 from J, leaving 11 bases between them. The CDR3 has 15 residues. Per germline, CDR1 LNHNV and CDR2 YYDKDF (reference sequence). The CDR3 protein is CATSRDTGRDTEAFF. In DNA, the CDR3 is TGTGCCACCAGCAGAGATACAGGGCGGGACACTGAAGCTTTCTTT.

The CDR3 nucleotides read TGCAGTGCTAGAGAGGGAAGACAGCCCCAGCATTTT. This encodes CSAREGRQPQHF. The chain recombines TRBV20-1 with TRBJ1-5; D call uncertain. With 0 bases removed from V and 7 bases from J, the gap between germline ends came to 7 bases. From germline, CDR1 is DFQATT and CDR2 SNEGSKA (reference sequence). This CDR3 region has 12 residues.

This clonotype turned up a few times. J is TRBJ1-5 and V is TRBV24-1, with 7 bases lining up with TRBD1. The CDR3 is made up of 15 amino acids. Germline V gene lookup returns CDR1 KGHDR and CDR2 SFDVKD. V shed 5 bases, J shed 3 bases, and the junction held 6 bases outside the gene matches. In DNA form, the CDR3 reads TGTGCCACCAGTGGCGTACAGGGGATCAATCAGCCCCAGCATTTT. Its protein is CATSGVQGINQPQHF.

This clonotype has only a few counts. The chain employs TRBV6-1 and TRBJ1-1; D not certain. Germline V lookup: CDR1 MNHNS, CDR2 SASEGT. This CDR3 spans 13 amino acids. V was trimmed by 7 bases and J by 5 bases, leaving 14 bases between them. CDR3 loop: CASTTARGTEAFF. The DNA of the CDR3 is TGTGCCAGCACAACCGCGAGAGGAACTGAAGCTTTCTTT.

About this clonotype itself: Mismatch with germline at one junction end may stem from a read error. The gene calls are TRBV20-1 and TRBJ1-1; 8 nucleotides line up with TRBD1. Germline V gene sequence: CDR1 DFQATT, CDR2 SNEGSKA (reference sequence). The CDR3 is 15 amino acids. The CDR3 loop reads CSARGQGHMNTEALF. The CDR3 region has the DNA TGCAGTGCTAGAGGACAGGGGCATATGAACACTGAAGCTTTATTT.

The chain uses TRBV3-1 and TRBJ2-5, with D unresolved. Germline CDR1 and CDR2: LGHDT and YNNKEL (reference sequence). V was pared by 4 bases and J by 0 bases, with 6 bases between. The CDR3 is 13 amino acids. Here the CDR3 reads CASSPVNQETQYF. DNA for the CDR3: TGTGCCAGCAGCCCTGTTAACCAAGAGACCCAGTACTTC.

The V call is TRBV28, the J call TRBJ2-3, with D possibly TRBD1 on 6 matching bases. Germline-derived CDR1 and CDR2 are MDHEN and SYDVKM. The CDR3 runs to 15 residues. V was cut by 8 bases and J by 5 bases, with 20 bases left in between. The CDR3 region is CASGSKQGRGDTQYF. The CDR3 DNA is TGTGCCAGCGGGTCGAAACAGGGACGTGGAGATACGCAGTATTTT.

This chain joins TRBV12-3 or TRBV12-4 and TRBJ1-4, with a possible D match to TRBD1 (6 bases). Trimming cost V 6 bases and J 1 base, with 12 bases left between them. CDR3 length: 15 amino acids. The CDR3 nucleotides read TGTGCCAGCAGACCTGGACAGCAAACTAATGAAAAACTGTTTTTT. This translates into CASRPGQQTNEKLFF.

As DNA, the CDR3 is TGCAGTGCTAGAGGGAGCGGGAGGCCCAATGAGCAGTTCTTC. This gives the protein CSARGSGRPNEQFF. This chain links TRBV20-1 with TRBJ2-1; 9 bases match TRBD2. Germline V gene data show CDR1 as DFQATT and CDR2 as SNEGSKA (reference sequence). Trimming at V came to 1 base and at J to 6 bases, leaving 4 bases not matched to a gene. This CDR3 is 14 amino acids long.

V gene TRBV28 combines with J gene TRBJ2-2; 11 bases map to TRBD2. Germline V lookup: CDR1 MDHEN, CDR2 SYDVKM. CDR3 size: 19 residues. Trimming cost V 2 bases and J 3 bases; bases outside gene matches: 11. The CDR3 loop is CASSLSLLAGEGDTGELFF. The CDR3 DNA sequence: TGTGCCAGCAGTTTAAGCCTACTAGCGGGAGAAGGGGACACCGGGGAGCTGTTTTTT.

This clonotype appeared a few times. The genes are TRBV10-2 and TRBJ1-2; TRBD1 agrees at 8 bases. Germline trimming cut 7 bases from V and 4 bases from J; bases unmatched to any gene: 11. This CDR3 has 15 residues. The germline V gene encodes CDR1 WSHSY and CDR2 SAAADI. Here the CDR3 reads CASTQSRQGIYGYTF. DNA of the CDR3: TGCGCCAGCACCCAATCTCGACAGGGGATCTATGGCTACACCTTC.

This clonotype was counted once. One end of the junction varies from germline; a read error may be responsible. The chain has TRBV15 and TRBJ2-7; D is undetermined. Germline V gene data show CDR1 as LNHNV and CDR2 as YYDKDF (reference sequence). This CDR3 contains 14 residues. CDR3 coding DNA: TGTTCCACCAGCAGAGATTTGAGCTCCTACGAGCAGTACTTC. Translating gives CSTSRDLSSYEQYF.

The chain couples TRBV6-5 to TRBJ1-4, with D hard to call. Trimming removed 0 bases at V and 8 bases at J, with 19 bases between. This CDR3 has 17 amino acids. The germline V gene encodes CDR1 MNHEY and CDR2 SVGAGI. The CDR3 is CASSYSPVPPLGEKLFF. The CDR3 DNA follows: TGTGCCAGCAGTTACTCGCCCGTTCCCCCCCTCGGCGAAAAACTGTTTTTT.

The table lists this clonotype with many counts. The genes are TRBV6-6 and TRBJ2-7; TRBD1 agrees at 7 bases. V lost 6 bases, J lost 7 bases, and 12 bases stayed unmatched. The length of the CDR3 is 14 residues. Per germline, CDR1 MNHNY and CDR2 SVGAGI (reference sequence). The CDR3 DNA follows: TGTGCCAGCAGGCCAGACAGGGAATTGAGAGAGCAGTACTTC. Protein sequence: CASRPDRELREQYF.

This chain connects TRBV29-1 to TRBJ2-6; 9 bases are shared with TRBD2. This CDR3 is 17 amino acids long. CDR1 SQVTM and CDR2 ANQGSEA come from the germline V gene. The trim removed 3 bases at V and 1 base at J, leaving 7 bases unmatched. CDR3 DNA: TGCAGCGTTGACGGCGGGAGGGCTGGATCTGGGGCCAACGTCCTGACTTTC. It translates to CSVDGGRAGSGANVLTF.